A selection of T cell receptor beta chains follows, all from one sample in a study of PD-L1 blockade in urothelial cancer. Libraries were prepared by immunoSEQ multiplex PCR; TCRdb keeps only in-frame clonotypes and omits some of them. The sample has about 100,000 clones, approximately 91% seen once. Sequenced material: PBMCs, taken around atezolizumab (anti-PD-L1) treatment. All receptors derive from a woman aged 80 or over with urothelial cancer. The CDR3 runs from the conserved cysteine through the conserved F or W. The order of the fields is clone size, V gene, D gene, J gene, CDR3 DNA, CDR3 protein. A D gene is named only where the DNA matches it firmly. The size entry is marked missing in some rows and otherwise reads once, few, many or a size class.

clone size: .
V gene: TRBV18
D gene: .
J gene: TRBJ2-5
CDR3 DNA: TGTGCCAGCACTAAGGATTGGGTGACCCAGTACTTC
CDR3 protein: CASTKDWVTQYF

clone size: .
V gene: TRBV6-1
D gene: TRBD1
J gene: TRBJ1-1
CDR3 DNA: TGTGCCAGCAAACCGGGACAGGGGGGGAACACTGAAGCTTTCTTT
CDR3 protein: CASKPGQGGNTEAFF

clone size: .
V gene: TRBV28
D gene: TRBD1
J gene: TRBJ2-5
CDR3 DNA: TGTGCCAGCCAGGGGGTGGTAGAGACCCAGTACTTC
CDR3 protein: CASQGVVETQYF

clone size: .
V gene: TRBV15
D gene: .
J gene: TRBJ1-1
CDR3 DNA: TGTGCCACCAGCAGAGCCCCGGCCCTGACTCCGAACACTGAAGCTTTCTTT
CDR3 protein: CATSRAPALTPNTEAFF

clone size: .
V gene: TRBV25-1
D gene: .
J gene: TRBJ1-1
CDR3 DNA: TGTGCCAGCAGTGTCTACTGGAACACTGAAGCTTTCTTT
CDR3 protein: CASSVYWNTEAFF

clone size: .
V gene: TRBV28
D gene: .
J gene: TRBJ2-1
CDR3 DNA: TGTGCCAGCAGTTCGGCAGCGGCTTTGGGCAATGAGCAGTTCTTC
CDR3 protein: CASSSAAALGNEQFF

clone size: .
V gene: TRBV2
D gene: TRBD1
J gene: TRBJ1-2
CDR3 DNA: TGTGCCAGCAGTGAGCCTGGACAGGGCCGTTATGGCTACACCTTC
CDR3 protein: CASSEPGQGRYGYTF

clone size: once
V gene: TRBV2
D gene: .
J gene: TRBJ2-1
CDR3 DNA: TGTGCCAGCAGCGTCCCGGCACGTAAAGTCGCTAGTGATGAGCAGTTCTTC
CDR3 protein: CASSVPARKVASDEQFF

clone size: .
V gene: TRBV14
D gene: TRBD1
J gene: TRBJ2-7
CDR3 DNA: TGTGCCAGCAGCTCCCACCCGACAGGGTCTTTCGAGCAGTACTTC
CDR3 protein: CASSSHPTGSFEQYF

clone size: .
V gene: TRBV27
D gene: .
J gene: TRBJ1-1
CDR3 DNA: TGTGCCAGCAGTTTTCCGGGGAGCACTGAAGCTTTCTTT
CDR3 protein: CASSFPGSTEAFF

clone size: .
V gene: TRBV5-4
D gene: .
J gene: TRBJ2-7
CDR3 DNA: TGTGCCAGCAGCTCGACAGGTAGAGGGTACGAGCAGTACTTC
CDR3 protein: CASSSTGRGYEQYF

clone size: .
V gene: TRBV5-4
D gene: .
J gene: TRBJ2-7
CDR3 DNA: TGTGCCAGCACCAAGCTGCCCTCCTACGAGCAGTACTTC
CDR3 protein: CASTKLPSYEQYF

clone size: .
V gene: TRBV28
D gene: .
J gene: TRBJ1-1
CDR3 DNA: TGTGCCAGCACCCTATTACCCGGGATCACTGAAGCTTTCTTT
CDR3 protein: CASTLLPGITEAFF

clone size: .
V gene: TRBV5-4
D gene: TRBD1
J gene: TRBJ2-7
CDR3 DNA: TGTGCCAGCAGCCCTAGATCGCCCCGGGACAGCTCCTACGAGCAGTACTTC
CDR3 protein: CASSPRSPRDSSYEQYF

clone size: .
V gene: TRBV27
D gene: TRBD1
J gene: TRBJ1-5
CDR3 DNA: TGTGCCAGCAGGGCGAGGGGGCTCAATCAGCCCCAGCATTTT
CDR3 protein: CASRARGLNQPQHF

clone size: .
V gene: TRBV27
D gene: TRBD2
J gene: TRBJ2-7
CDR3 DNA: TGTGCCAGCAGGCAATCACTAGCGGGAGGCTACGAGCAGTACTTC
CDR3 protein: CASRQSLAGGYEQYF

clone size: .
V gene: TRBV19
D gene: .
J gene: TRBJ1-1
CDR3 DNA: TGTGCCAGTAGTACAAGCATGAACACTGAAGCTTTCTTT
CDR3 protein: CASSTSMNTEAFF

clone size: .
V gene: TRBV10-3
D gene: .
J gene: TRBJ1-2
CDR3 DNA: TGTGCTGGGGCCGGGGGACGGGGCTATGGCTACACCTTC
CDR3 protein: CAGAGGRGYGYTF

clone size: .
V gene: TRBV7-8
D gene: TRBD2
J gene: TRBJ2-1
CDR3 DNA: TGTGCCAGCAGATCCGGGACTAGCGGGAGCTCCTACAATGAGCAGTTCTTC
CDR3 protein: CASRSGTSGSSYNEQFF

clone size: .
V gene: TRBV18
D gene: .
J gene: TRBJ1-4
CDR3 DNA: TGTGCCAGCTCACGGGCAGGGGAGAATGAAAAACTGTTTTTT
CDR3 protein: CASSRAGENEKLFF

clone size: .
V gene: TRBV4-2
D gene: TRBD1
J gene: TRBJ1-2
CDR3 DNA: TGTGCCAGCAGCCAAGCAGGGGGCAGGGATGGCTACACCTTC
CDR3 protein: CASSQAGGRDGYTF

clone size: .
V gene: TRBV4-2
D gene: TRBD1
J gene: TRBJ2-7
CDR3 DNA: TGTGCCAGCAGCCAAGAAACGGCCGGACAGGATCGATACGAGCAGTACTTC
CDR3 protein: CASSQETAGQDRYEQYF

clone size: .
V gene: TRBV2
D gene: .
J gene: TRBJ1-3
CDR3 DNA: TGTGCCAGCAGTTCAGGCTCTGGAAACACCATATATTTT
CDR3 protein: CASSSGSGNTIYF

clone size: .
V gene: TRBV15
D gene: TRBD1
J gene: TRBJ2-2
CDR3 DNA: TGTGCCACCAGCAGAGGAGGGGGCCCCGGGGAGCTGTTTTTT
CDR3 protein: CATSRGGGPGELFF

clone size: once
V gene: TRBV29-1
D gene: TRBD1
J gene: TRBJ2-7
CDR3 DNA: TGCAGCGTGGCAGGATTTACAGGGGCAAGGGGCTACGAGCAGTACTTC
CDR3 protein: CSVAGFTGARGYEQYF

clone size: .
V gene: TRBV7-3
D gene: TRBD2
J gene: TRBJ2-1
CDR3 DNA: TGTGCCAGCAGCACGACTAGCGGGAGGAGTTACAATGAGCAGTTCTTC
CDR3 protein: CASSTTSGRSYNEQFF

clone size: .
V gene: TRBV25-1
D gene: .
J gene: TRBJ1-2
CDR3 DNA: TGTGCCAGCAGTGGCGGGGACCTGATCGGAGCTAACTATGGCTACACCTTC
CDR3 protein: CASSGGDLIGANYGYTF

clone size: .
V gene: TRBV28
D gene: .
J gene: TRBJ1-4
CDR3 DNA: TGTGCCAGCGGATCCGAAGCGGGGAATAATGAAAAACTGTTTTTT
CDR3 protein: CASGSEAGNNEKLFF

clone size: .
V gene: TRBV7-9
D gene: .
J gene: TRBJ1-5
CDR3 DNA: TGTGCCAGCAGTTCCAGGGGTGCGGCTGGCAATCAGCCCCAGCATTTT
CDR3 protein: CASSSRGAAGNQPQHF

clone size: .
V gene: TRBV5-4
D gene: TRBD2
J gene: TRBJ2-1
CDR3 DNA: TGTGCCAGCGGGAGCGGGACTAGCGGGATCCATGAGCAGTTCTTC
CDR3 protein: CASGSGTSGIHEQFF